These 5 T cell receptor beta chains originate from one sample sequenced in a study of identical twins. TCRdb reprocessed the 5' RACE reads with MiXCR, giving one entry per CDR3 protein. The sample lists 450,000 or so distinct CDR3 sequences, approximately 24% occurring once. These data also formed part of another study, on T cells expressing NK-cell markers.

The specimen was CD4+ T cells sorted from blood. The receptors were gathered from a woman aged 18-30 years in good health.

The V and J genes are TRBV20-1 and TRBJ2-2; D gene unclear. Germline V gene lookup returns CDR1 DFQATT and CDR2 SNEGSKA (reference sequence). Trimming took off 0 bases at V and 2 bases at J, with 13 bases between the two ends. The CDR3 spans 16 residues. CDR3 protein: CSARDLALLNTGELFF. In nucleotides, the CDR3 is TGCAGTGCTAGAGATTTAGCTTTACTAAACACCGGGGAGCTGTTTTTT.

The gene calls are TRBV7-7 and TRBJ2-5; D gene unclear. Germline values: CDR1 SSHAT, CDR2 FNYEAQ (reference sequence). Trimming took off 5 bases at V and 1 base at J, with 8 bases between the two ends. The CDR3 has 13 residues. This CDR3 is CASSPVGQETQYF. The CDR3 coding sequence is TGTGCCAGCAGCCCCGTCGGCCAAGAGACCCAGTACTTC. Together with reference TRBV7-7 and TRBJ2-5, the CDR3 gives the full variable domain: GAGVSQSPRYKVTKRGQDVTLRCDPISSHATLYWYQQALGQGPEFLTYFNYEAQPDKSGLPSDRFSAERPEGSISTLTIQRTEQRDSAMYRCASSPVGQETQYFGPGTRLLVL.

The sample holds one count of this clonotype. The rearrangement joins TRBV5-6 to TRBJ2-1, with 14 bases fitting TRBD2. Trimming removed 3 bases from V and 6 bases from J; junction bases left unmatched: 2. CDR3 length: 15 residues. Germline V gene data show CDR1 as SGHDT and CDR2 as YYEEEE. The CDR3 loop is CASSWGLAGANEQFF. DNA for the CDR3: TGTGCCAGCAGCTGGGGACTAGCGGGGGCCAATGAGCAGTTCTTC.

The chain uses TRBV9 and TRBJ2-7, with a weak D call TRBD1 (5 bases). Per the germline V gene, CDR1 is SGDLS and CDR2 is YYNGEE. Trimming left V 0 bases short and J 0 bases short, with 16 bases between. CDR3 length: 17 residues. CDR3 bases: TGTGCCAGCAGCGTAGGACCCCTCAGACAGTACTCCTACGAGCAGTACTTC. This gives the protein CASSVGPLRQYSYEQYF.

Comment on this clonotype: The junction and the germline gene differ at one end; a read error may be behind it. V gene TRBV20-1 combines with J gene TRBJ2-7, with D perhaps TRBD2 (6 bases). Germline lookup yields CDR1 DFQATT and CDR2 SNEGSKA (reference sequence). CDR3 length: 12 residues. The DNA of the CDR3 is TGCAGTGCTAGACTTAGCGGATACGAGCGGTACTTC. This encodes CSARLSGYERYF.